This is a list of T cell receptor beta chains from one sample in a study of cytomegalovirus exposure and HLA in healthy donors. Clones were sequenced by immunoSEQ multiplex PCR, and TCRdb holds only the in-frame ones, with some missing. The sample yields 170,000 or so clones, 80% seen once. The sample was PBMCs. Receptor source: a woman between 45 and 60 years old in good health and CMV-seropositive. Each CDR3 is given with its conserved first and last residue. A D gene is named only where the DNA matches it firmly. Not all rows give a size; the values are once, few, many and, for expanded clones, a class.

J | size | V | D | DNA | CDR3
TRBJ1-6 | - | TRBV4-3 | TRBD1 | TGCGCCAGCAGCCAAGATCTAGGGACAGGGGGTTCACCCCTCCACTTT | CASSQDLGTGGSPLHF
TRBJ1-5 | - | TRBV19 | - | TGTGCCAGTAGTAACGACAGAGTGAGAAATCAGCCCCAGCATTTT | CASSNDRVRNQPQHF
TRBJ2-1 | - | TRBV11-2 | - | TGTGCCAGCAGCAGCCCCCTCAGCGGCCCCACTAAGGGCAATGAGCAGTTCTTC | CASSSPLSGPTKGNEQFF
TRBJ2-7 | - | TRBV19 | - | TGTGCCAGTAGTATGAGAGGAATCACCTACGAGCAGTACTTC | CASSMRGITYEQYF
TRBJ2-7 | - | TRBV5-6 | TRBD1 | TGTGCCAGCAGCACCGGGACAGTAAACTACGAGCAGTACTTC | CASSTGTVNYEQYF
TRBJ2-7 | - | TRBV7-2 | - | TGTGCCAGCAGCTTAGCCTCGACAGGCAAGCACTACGAGCAGTACTTC | CASSLASTGKHYEQYF
TRBJ2-3 | once | TRBV2 | - | TGTGCCAGCAGTGAAGCGCGGGGCCCCGGGAGAGATACGCAGTATTTT | CASSEARGPGRDTQYF
TRBJ2-5 | few | TRBV2 | TRBD1 | TGTGCCAGCAGTGAAGGGGGGACAGGAGTACAAGAGACCCAGTACTTC | CASSEGGTGVQETQYF
TRBJ2-5 | once | TRBV25-1 | TRBD1 | TGTGCCAGCAGTGTACTGGGTCGGACAGGGGGGTTGGAGACCCAGTACTTC | CASSVLGRTGGLETQYF
TRBJ2-2 | - | TRBV7-3 | TRBD2 | TGTGCCAGCAGCCTAACTAGCGGGAGGAACACCGGGGAGCTGTTTTTT | CASSLTSGRNTGELFF
TRBJ2-7 | - | TRBV15 | - | TGTGCCACCAGCAGAGACCGCGGAGACGAGCAGTACTTC | CATSRDRGDEQYF
TRBJ1-1 | - | TRBV5-1 | - | TGCGCCAGCAGCGATACAGGGCGAACTGGGACTGAAGCTTTCTTT | CASSDTGRTGTEAFF
TRBJ2-3 | once | TRBV5-4 | - | TGTGCCAGCAGCTCGGTCGGTGATCTTGCGGATACGCAGTATTTT | CASSSVGDLADTQYF
TRBJ2-5 | - | TRBV5-4 | TRBD1 | TGTGCCAGCAGCTTCACAGGGGGTCGAGAGACCCAGTACTTC | CASSFTGGRETQYF
TRBJ2-1 | - | TRBV5-1 | TRBD2 | TGCGCCAGCAGCTTCCTTTTGGGGAGGGAGGGTGAGCAGTTCTTC | CASSFLLGREGEQFF
TRBJ1-6 | - | TRBV28 | - | TGTGCCAGCAGTCAGGGCCTCAGAAATTCACCCCTCCACTTT | CASSQGLRNSPLHF
TRBJ1-5 | - | TRBV2 | TRBD1 | TGTGCCAGCAGCCGAACCGGGACAGCTGGCGGTCAGCCCCAGCATTTT | CASSRTGTAGGQPQHF
TRBJ2-1 | - | TRBV29-1 | TRBD2 | TGCAGCGTTGAAGACCCCGGGGGGTACTACAATGAGCAGTTCTTC | CSVEDPGGYYNEQFF
TRBJ1-1 | - | TRBV9 | - | TGTGCCAGCAGCGTAGTAGAGGGCATCACTGAAGCTTTCTTT | CASSVVEGITEAFF
TRBJ1-2 | once | TRBV9 | TRBD1 | TGTGCCAGCAGCGCCGACAGGGGAAAGTATGCCTACACCTTC | CASSADRGKYAYTF
TRBJ1-3 | - | TRBV7-9 | - | TGTGCCAGCAGCTCCGGGACTTCTGGAAACACCATATATTTT | CASSSGTSGNTIYF
TRBJ1-1 | - | TRBV7-9 | - | TGTGCCAGCAGCGACTTGTCAGAAAACACTGAAGCTTTCTTT | CASSDLSENTEAFF